This TCR beta chain was identified in a study of molecular identifiers for immune sequencing clone quantification. TCR libraries were built in bulk with a published protocol and specific TCR primers. From the PCR reads, TCRdb called clonotypes with MiXCR, one entry per CDR3 protein. The sample consists of 250,000 to 400,000 distinct CDR3 sequences, about a fifth of them appearing once. From germline, CDR1 is SEHNR and CDR2 FQNEAQ (reference sequence). The germline V and J ends were trimmed by 9 bases and 3 bases, with 9 bases remaining between them. The CDR3 spans 12 residues. This clonotype was observed a few times.

This chain joins TRBV7-9 and TRBJ1-3; D perhaps matches TRBD1 (5 bases). The sequence derives from a human donor in good health. Some libraries in this study had Jurkat cell RNA spiked in. Sequenced input: naive CD8+ T cells from blood, with Jurkat cell RNA spiked in. Documented subset: FACS-sorted CD8+CD4-CCR7+CD45RA+ naive T cells. The CDR3 DNA sequence: TGTGCCAGTTCGGGGGTTGGAAACACCATATATTTT. Its protein product is CASSGVGNTIYF.